Following are 5 T cell receptor beta chains from one sample sequenced in a study of blood T cell repertoires in COVID-19. Only in-frame clones appear in the TCRdb table, and some are missing; sequencing was by immunoSEQ multiplex PCR. The sample has 160,000 or so clones; around 82% are singletons. Sequencing was carried out using PBMCs or T cells enriched from blood (not recorded which). The receptors were sampled from a man aged 60 to 75 who had recovered from COVID-19.

This clone was observed a few times. Other DNA sequences in the sample encode the same CDR3. The V call is TRBV7-3, the J call TRBJ2-1, with a tentative D call TRBD2 (5 bases). Looked up from germline, CDR1 is SGHTA and CDR2 is FQGTGA. Trimming removed 1 base from V and 2 bases from J, with 6 bases in between. This CDR3 region has 14 residues. CDR3 sequence: CASSLKGAYNEQFF. CDR3 bases: TGTGCCAGCAGCTTAAAGGGAGCCTACAATGAGCAGTTCTTC.

The chain links TRBV28 to TRBJ2-5; tentatively, D is TRBD2 (7 bases). CDR3 length equals 15 residues. In germline, CDR1 is MDHEN, CDR2 SYDVKM. Trimming shortened V by 7 bases and J by 7 bases, and 22 bases separated the two germline ends. The CDR3 bases are TGTGCCAGCATGCTGGGGGGGGCTGCCTTTGGGACCCAGTACTTC. Residues: CASMLGGAAFGTQYF.

The rearrangement links TRBV6-6 to TRBJ2-2, with D maybe TRBD1 (8 bases). The CDR3 is 16 amino acids. Trimming took 3 bases from V and 5 from J, leaving 16 bases between them. The germline V gene encodes CDR1 MNHNY and CDR2 SVGAGI (reference sequence). DNA of the CDR3: TGTGCCAGCAGTTATGACAGGGGAGGGTGGACCGGGGAGCTGTTTTTT. Translating gives CASSYDRGGWTGELFF.

This chain joins TRBV28 and TRBJ1-1; the D gene is possibly TRBD1 (5 bases). The V gene's germline CDR1 is MDHEN and CDR2 SYDVKM. Trimming pared 5 bases from V and 5 bases from J, leaving 12 bases between. The CDR3 has 13 residues. The CDR3 DNA reads TGTGCCAGCAGTAATGGGGGGGAAACTGAAGCTTTCTTT. Amino acid sequence: CASSNGGETEAFF.

The chain has TRBV10-3 and TRBJ2-1; 7 nucleotides agree with TRBD1. The length of the CDR3 is 14 residues. Germline lookup yields CDR1 ENHRY and CDR2 SYGVKD. After removal of 7 bases from V and 5 bases from J, the junction contained 8 bases not matched to a gene. The CDR3 coding sequence is TGTGCCATCACCAACCGGGACAGAAACAATGAGCAGTTCTTC. This codes for CAITNRDRNNEQFF.